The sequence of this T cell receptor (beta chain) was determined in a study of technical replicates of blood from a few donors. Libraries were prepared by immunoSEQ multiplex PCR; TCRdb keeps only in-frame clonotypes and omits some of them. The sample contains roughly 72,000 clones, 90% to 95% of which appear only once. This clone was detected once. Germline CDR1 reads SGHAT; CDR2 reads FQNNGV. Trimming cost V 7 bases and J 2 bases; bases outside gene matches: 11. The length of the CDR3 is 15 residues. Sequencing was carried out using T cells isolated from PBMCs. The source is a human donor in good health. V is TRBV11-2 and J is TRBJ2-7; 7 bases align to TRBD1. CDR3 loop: CASTQRGQSAYEQYF. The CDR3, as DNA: TGTGCCAGCACCCAACGGGGACAGAGTGCCTACGAGCAGTACTTC.